Presented here are 32 T cell receptor beta chains from one specimen sequenced in a study of T-cell memory formation after mild COVID-19. MiXCR, applied by TCRdb to the 5' RACE reads, yields one record per CDR3 protein. The sample gives almost 550,000 distinct CDR3 sequences, around 21% of which show up once; around 13% is in the top ten. The sequenced sample consisted of PBMCs or a T cell subset sorted from them (not recorded which). The receptors here all came from an adult woman who had mild COVID-19 (a few samples of this study predate the infection). Cell type and time point are not known.

This clonotype has more than one count but fewer than ten. The chain couples TRBV7-8 to TRBJ2-2, with 8 nucleotides matching TRBD2. With 3 bases clipped from V and 4 bases from J, the junction kept 4 bases outside the gene matches. The CDR3 contains 15 residues. CDR1 and CDR2 from the germline V gene are SGHVS and FQNEAQ. CDR3 sequence reads: CASSFAGGATGELFF. The CDR3 DNA follows: TGTGCCAGCAGCTTTGCGGGGGGCGCCACCGGGGAGCTGTTTTTT.

V and J are TRBV21-1 and TRBJ2-7; the tabulated D call, TRBD2, remains unverified against the DNA. TRBV21-1 is a pseudogene. The CDR3 totals 13 residues. The chain's CDR3 is CASSPREIYEQYF. The CDR3, as DNA: TGTGCCAGCAGTCCTCGGGAGATTTACGAGCAGTACTTC.

This clonotype appeared a few times. The chain employs TRBV20-1 and TRBJ2-7, with a weak D call TRBD1 (6 bases). The V end lost 3 bases, the J end lost 6 bases, and 15 bases lay between the germline ends. CDR1 and CDR2 from the germline V gene are DFQATT and SNEGSKA (reference sequence). This CDR3 has 13 residues. This CDR3 reads CSASTHREIEQYF. The CDR3 region has the DNA TGCAGTGCTAGCACCCACAGGGAGATCGAGCAGTACTTC.

The CDR3 DNA sequence: TGTGCCAGTACCAAAGGGGCGACCAGTAGCACAGATACGCAGTATTTT. Its protein product is CASTKGATSSTDTQYF. This chain connects TRBV19 to TRBJ2-3; D perhaps matches TRBD1 (5 bases). The V end lost 7 bases, the J end lost 0 bases, and 17 bases lay between the germline ends. In germline, CDR1 is LNHDA, CDR2 SQIVND (reference sequence). CDR3 length equals 16 residues. Drawing the rest from reference TRBV19 and TRBJ2-3, the complete variable domain is DGGITQSPKYLFRKEGQNVTLSCEQNLNHDAMYWYRQDPGQGLRLIYYSQIVNDFQKGDIAEGYSVSREKKESFPLTVTSAQKNPTAFYLCASTKGATSSTDTQYFGPGTRLTVL.

This clonotype was seen a few times. The chain recombines TRBV24-1 with TRBJ2-5, with 10 bases aligning to TRBD2. The CDR3 extends over 18 amino acids. CDR1 is KGHDR, CDR2 SFDVKD, per germline. V dropped 3 bases and J dropped 5; count of bases not matched to a gene: 14. The CDR3 DNA reads as TGTGCCACCAGTGATCCCACCGGAGCGGGAGGGCCTCTGGAGACCCAGTACTTC. Translating gives CATSDPTGAGGPLETQYF.

The V and J genes are TRBV6-5 and TRBJ1-1; no clear D gene. The V end was cut by 6 bases, the J end by 1 base, with 9 bases between. The CDR3 length is 13 residues. The germline V gene has CDR1 MNHEY and CDR2 SVGAGI. The CDR3 bases are TGTGCCAGCAGAGTAAACAAGAACACTGAAGCTTTCTTT. The encoded protein is CASRVNKNTEAFF.

In this sample, this clonotype turned up a few times. The genes are TRBV5-1 and TRBJ2-7, with 10 bases lining up with TRBD1. CDR3 length: 14 residues. The germline gives CDR1 SGHRS, CDR2 YFSETQ. After removal of 7 bases from V and 1 base from J, the junction contained 5 bases not matched to a gene. The CDR3 reads CASERGQGSYEQYF. In nucleotides, the CDR3 is TGCGCCAGCGAGAGGGGACAGGGGTCCTACGAGCAGTACTTC. Full variable domain (remainder filled in from reference TRBV5-1 and TRBJ2-7): KAGVTQTPRYLIKTRGQQVTLSCSPISGHRSVSWYQQTPGQGLQFLFEYFSETQRNKGNFPGRFSGRQFSNSRSEMNVSTLELGDSALYLCASERGQGSYEQYFGPGTRLTVT.

This sequence joins TRBV20-1 and TRBJ2-3, with D unclear. CDR1 and CDR2 (germline): DFQATT, SNEGSKA (reference sequence). CDR3 length equals 17 residues. Trimming left V 3 bases short and J 0 bases short, with 19 bases between. Here the CDR3 reads CSARVSQYLTSTDTQYF. CDR3 sequence (DNA): TGCAGTGCTAGGGTTAGCCAATACCTGACTAGCACAGATACGCAGTATTTT.

This clonotype was recorded a few times. V and J are TRBV12-3 or TRBV12-4 and TRBJ2-1, with 11 bases identical to TRBD2. The CDR3 has 15 amino acids. After removal of 6 bases from V and 9 bases from J, the junction contained 10 bases not matched to a gene. CDR3: CASSFSGRALGEQFF. CDR3 bases: TGTGCCAGCAGCTTTAGCGGGAGGGCCCTCGGTGAGCAGTTCTTC.

The rearrangement links TRBV6-4 to TRBJ2-2; no reliable D call. Germline CDR1 and CDR2: MRHNA and SNTAGT. The CDR3 length is 12 residues. Trimming stripped 2 bases from V and 6 bases from J, with 4 bases between. The CDR3 reads CASSDPPGELFF. In nucleotides, the CDR3 is TGTGCCAGCAGTGACCCACCCGGGGAGCTGTTTTTT.

This clonotype was seen repeatedly, ten times or more. This chain connects TRBV30 to TRBJ2-7, with D perhaps assigned TRBD1 or TRBD2 (5 bases each). Germline CDR1 and CDR2: GTSNPN and SVGIG (reference sequence). This CDR3 contains 15 residues. V was trimmed by 5 bases and J by 0 bases, leaving 17 bases between them. The CDR3 loop is CAWSLGVQSSYEQYF. The CDR3 DNA reads as TGTGCCTGGTCCCTGGGGGTCCAGAGCTCCTACGAGCAGTACTTC.

This clonotype showed up just a few times. The chain is built from TRBV2 and TRBJ2-3; D call uncertain. Trimming removed 6 bases at V and 0 bases at J, with 16 bases between. In germline, CDR1 is SNHLY, CDR2 FYNNEI. This CDR3 has 16 amino acids. Written as DNA, the CDR3 is TGTGCCAGCAGCCGAGAGGTATTGGGTAGCACAGATACGCAGTATTTT. Encoded protein: CASSREVLGSTDTQYF.

The chain recombines TRBV12-3 or TRBV12-4 with TRBJ2-3; D ambiguous. Trimming stripped 3 bases from V and 14 bases from J, with 15 bases between. The CDR3 has 12 amino acids. CDR3 nucleotide sequence: TGTGCCAGCAGTTTCGGTCCCCCAGGATCGTATTTT. Protein: CASSFGPPGSYF.

The rearrangement joins TRBV29-1 to TRBJ2-1; 8 bases line up with TRBD2. Looked up from germline, CDR1 is SQVTM and CDR2 is ANQGSEA. This CDR3 is 13 amino acids long. With V trimmed by 5 bases and J by 6 bases, 6 bases remained unmatched. For the CDR3, the DNA is TGCAGCGTTTTCGGCGGGAGGTTCAATGAGCAGTTCTTC. Amino acid sequence: CSVFGGRFNEQFF.

The chain combines TRBV3-1 with TRBJ1-1; maybe TRBD1 (5 bases). From germline, CDR1 is LGHDT and CDR2 YNNKEL (reference sequence). V was clipped by 2 bases and J by 4 bases, with 17 bases between them. CDR3 length: 16 amino acids. CDR3 sequence reads: CASSQSKGVVGTEAFF. As DNA, the CDR3 is TGTGCCAGCAGCCAAAGCAAAGGGGTAGTGGGCACTGAAGCTTTCTTT.

The chain recombines TRBV9 with TRBJ2-5; D gene uncertain. The CDR3 totals 14 residues. V lost 4 bases to trimming and J lost 5 bases, with 15 bases between them. The germline CDR1 and CDR2 sequences are SGDLS and YYNGEE. The CDR3 coding sequence is TGTGCCAGCAGCCCTCCCGCCTCGAGGGAGACCCAGTACTTC. The encoded protein is CASSPPASRETQYF. The full variable domain, in which reference TRBV9 and TRBJ2-5 provide the parts outside the CDR3, is DSGVTQTPKHLITATGQRVTLRCSPRSGDLSVYWYQQSLDQGLQFLIQYYNGEERAKGNILERFSAQQFPDLHSELNLSSLELGDSALYFCASSPPASRETQYFGPGTRLLVL.

In its sample, this clonotype was seen many times. The chain links TRBV6-6 to TRBJ2-7; 9 bases fit TRBD2. CDR1 is MNHNY, CDR2 SVGAGI, per germline (reference sequence). This CDR3 region has 14 residues. With V trimmed by 5 bases and J by 1 base, 3 bases remained unmatched. CDR3 sequence reads: CASSPSGGSYEQYF. The DNA for the CDR3 is TGTGCCAGCAGTCCCAGCGGGGGGTCCTACGAGCAGTACTTC.

This clonotype is a singleton in its sample. CDR3 nucleotide sequence: TGTGCCAGCAGCCCGGGACCGACAAAGTTCTTC. Translation: CASSPGPTKFF. This chain links TRBV2 with TRBJ2-1; either TRBD1 or TRBD2 may supply D (5 bases each). Germline V lookup: CDR1 SNHLY, CDR2 FYNNEI. The CDR3 is 11 amino acids. V gave up 6 bases and J gave up 14 bases, with 14 bases separating them.

The chain is built from TRBV7-9 and TRBJ1-4; 9 bases are a match to TRBD1. In germline, CDR1 is SEHNR, CDR2 FQNEAQ (reference sequence). V shed 5 bases, J shed 8 bases, and the junction held 6 bases outside the gene matches. The CDR3 totals 14 residues. CDR3 sequence (DNA): TGTGCCAGCAGCCCCGACAGGGGGGGCGAAAAACTGTTTTTT. It is translated as CASSPDRGGEKLFF.

The CDR3 region is CASSLSGISYEQYF. Written as DNA, the CDR3 is TGTGCCAGCAGCTTATCAGGGATCTCCTACGAGCAGTACTTC. V is TRBV7-9 and J is TRBJ2-7; perhaps TRBD1 as D (5 bases). This CDR3 spans 14 amino acids. V lost 2 bases, J lost 0 bases, and 8 bases lay in between. CDR1 is SEHNR and CDR2 is FQNEAQ in the germline V gene (reference sequence).

The chain joins TRBV11-3 to TRBJ1-2; D is possibly TRBD1 (5 bases). V lost 1 base and J 8 bases, leaving 11 bases between the germline ends. In germline, CDR1 is SGHNT, CDR2 YENEEA. This CDR3 has 13 residues. The CDR3 sequence is CASSLATGTGYTF. In DNA, the CDR3 is TGTGCCAGCAGCTTAGCAACAGGAACGGGCTACACCTTC. Complete variable domain (other parts from reference TRBV11-3 and TRBJ1-2): EAGVVQSPRYKIIEKKQPVAFWCNPISGHNTLYWYLQNLGQGPELLIRYENEEAVDDSQLPKDRFSAERLKGVDSTLKIQPAELGDSAVYLCASSLATGTGYTFGSGTRLTVV.

The chain recombines TRBV28 with TRBJ1-5; 7 bases map to TRBD1. V trimming: 6 bases; J trimming: 3 bases; junction bases outside the gene matches: 11. Germline V gene sequence: CDR1 MDHEN, CDR2 SYDVKM. The CDR3 has 16 amino acids. The CDR3 loop is CASSLGQGGFNQPQHF. The DNA of the CDR3 is TGTGCCAGCAGCCTCGGGCAGGGGGGATTCAATCAGCCCCAGCATTTT. Variable domain in full (rest from reference TRBV28 and TRBJ1-5): DVKVTQSSRYLVKRTGEKVFLECVQDMDHENMFWYRQDPGLGLRLIYFSYDVKMKEKGDIPEGYSVSREKKERFSLILESASTNQTSMYLCASSLGQGGFNQPQHFGDGTRLSIL.

This clonotype has at least ten counts. The chain couples TRBV18 to TRBJ2-1; no clear D. Germline CDR1 is KGHSH and CDR2 is LQKENI. The CDR3 is made up of 14 amino acids. Trimming left V 2 bases short and J 3 bases short, with 8 bases between. CDR3 in amino acids: CASSPGLDYNEQFF. CDR3 in DNA: TGTGCCAGCTCACCAGGTTTGGACTACAATGAGCAGTTCTTC.

The J gene is TRBJ2-5, the V gene TRBV5-1, with 7 nucleotides matching TRBD1. The CDR3 is 13 amino acids. Trimming took 4 bases from V and 4 from J; bases not matched to a gene: 4. Germline V gene lookup returns CDR1 SGHRS and CDR2 YFSETQ. This chain's CDR3 is CASSVHRGETQYF. CDR3 sequence (DNA): TGCGCCAGCAGCGTGCACAGGGGAGAGACCCAGTACTTC.

This chain joins TRBV6-1 and TRBJ2-3; D gene uncertain. Germline CDR1 is MNHNS and CDR2 is SASEGT. The V end was cut by 1 base, the J end by 7 bases, with 9 bases between. This CDR3 is 13 amino acids long. The chain's CDR3 is CASSEGLWNTQYF. The CDR3 bases are TGTGCCAGCAGTGAAGGACTTTGGAATACGCAGTATTTT.

The chain combines TRBV27 with TRBJ2-2; 8 nucleotides match TRBD2. The CDR3 consists of 17 residues. Per the germline V gene, CDR1 is MNHEY and CDR2 is SMNVEV (reference sequence). With V trimmed by 0 bases and J by 5 bases, 8 bases remained unmatched. The CDR3 region has the DNA TGTGCCAGCAGTTTATCGTGGGGAAGCGGGAGAACCGGGGAGCTGTTTTTT. Translation: CASSLSWGSGRTGELFF.

The chain joins TRBV2 to TRBJ2-1, with TRBD2 as a possible D gene (5 bases). Germline V gene data show CDR1 as SNHLY and CDR2 as FYNNEI. Trimming pared 5 bases from V and 5 bases from J, leaving 22 bases between. The length of the CDR3 is 17 residues. The CDR3 coding sequence is TGTGCCAGCAGTACTAACCCGACTCAAGACGGGGACAATGAGCAGTTCTTC. It yields the protein CASSTNPTQDGDNEQFF.

This clonotype has a handful of counts. The J gene is TRBJ2-3, the V gene TRBV7-2; TRBD1 aligns across 12 bases. The CDR3 runs 15 residues. Germline trimming cut 5 bases from V and 8 bases from J; bases unmatched to any gene: 8. The germline CDR1 and CDR2 sequences are SGHTA and FQGNSA. This chain's CDR3 is CASSTTGTGGVTQYF. The CDR3 DNA is TGTGCCAGCAGCACTACCGGGACAGGGGGCGTTACGCAGTATTTT.

The V and J genes are TRBV9 and TRBJ1-1; unclear D gene. Trimming took 4 bases from V and 1 from J, leaving 8 bases between them. CDR3 length: 13 residues. CDR1 is SGDLS, CDR2 YYNGEE, per germline. CDR3 region: CASSPQRNTEAFF. The CDR3 nucleotides read TGTGCCAGCAGCCCCCAGCGGAACACTGAAGCTTTCTTT.

This clonotype was recorded a few times. The chain recombines TRBV5-1 with TRBJ1-1; D uncertain. The CDR3 sequence is 15 residues long. Germline CDR1 is SGHRS and CDR2 is YFSETQ. The V end lost 4 bases, the J end lost 4 bases, and 17 bases lay between the germline ends. The CDR3 coding sequence is TGCGCCAGCAGCCTGAGGCACGAGGGAAGCACTGAAGCTTTCTTT. Protein: CASSLRHEGSTEAFF.

This clonotype has a handful of counts. This chain joins TRBV7-2 and TRBJ1-1; no clear D. Trimming removed 6 bases at V and 0 bases at J, with 17 bases between. Germline assignment: CDR1 SGHTA and CDR2 FQGNSA. CDR3 length equals 16 residues. CDR3 residues: CASSPAGGTMNTEAFF. The CDR3 bases are TGTGCCAGCAGTCCAGCGGGCGGAACCATGAACACTGAAGCTTTCTTT.

This clonotype was seen more than once but under ten times. This chain joins TRBV7-3 and TRBJ2-1; 10 nucleotides match TRBD2. Per germline, CDR1 SGHTA and CDR2 FQGTGA. The CDR3 is 16 residues long. The trim removed 5 bases at V and 4 bases at J, leaving 8 bases unmatched. CDR3 DNA sequence: TGTGCCAGCAGCCAGATTGGGACTAGCGAGTACAATGAGCAGTTCTTC. This gives the protein CASSQIGTSEYNEQFF.